This entry features one T cell receptor beta chain sequence. The data belong to a study of blood T cell repertoires in COVID-19. Study-wide context: Italy, Spain and the United States were the sources of the convalescent and acute COVID-19 samples. Nucleic acid was either cDNA or gDNA, and it came from T cells, B-cell-depleted T cells, or PBMCs.

Residents of about two dozen US areas, aged roughly 18 to 89 years, made up the participants. Allocation to cohorts depended on clinical history reported by the participants. Profiling relied on immunoSEQ multiplex PCR, and the TCRdb table lists in-frame clones only, not all of them. Among 350,000 to 400,000 clones, 88% were seen once, and the ten largest hold 0.9% to 1%. Germline loops: CDR1 MRHNA, CDR2 SNTAGT. V shed 0 bases, J shed 4 bases, and the junction held 4 bases outside the gene matches. CDR3 length equals 17 residues. The chain has TRBV6-4 and TRBJ1-4; the match to TRBD1 covers 11 bases. The receptor's source is a woman aged 25 to 39 with acute COVID-19. Sequencing input: PBMCs or T cells enriched from blood (not recorded which). The CDR3 protein is CASSDSDRGRFNEKLFF. In DNA, the CDR3 is TGTGCCAGCAGTGACTCGGACAGGGGGCGATTTAATGAAAAACTGTTTTTT.